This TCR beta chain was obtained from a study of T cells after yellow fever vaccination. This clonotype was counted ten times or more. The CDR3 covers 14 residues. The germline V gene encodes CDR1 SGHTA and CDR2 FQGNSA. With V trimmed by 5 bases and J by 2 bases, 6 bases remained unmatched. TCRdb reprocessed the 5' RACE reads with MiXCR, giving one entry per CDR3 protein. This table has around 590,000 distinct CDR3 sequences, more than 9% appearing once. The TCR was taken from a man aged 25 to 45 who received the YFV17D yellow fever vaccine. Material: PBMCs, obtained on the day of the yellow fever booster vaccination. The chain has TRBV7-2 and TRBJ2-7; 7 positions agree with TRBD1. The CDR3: CASSRGGPPYEQYF. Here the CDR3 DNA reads TGTGCCAGCAGCCGAGGGGGCCCTCCCTACGAGCAGTACTTC.